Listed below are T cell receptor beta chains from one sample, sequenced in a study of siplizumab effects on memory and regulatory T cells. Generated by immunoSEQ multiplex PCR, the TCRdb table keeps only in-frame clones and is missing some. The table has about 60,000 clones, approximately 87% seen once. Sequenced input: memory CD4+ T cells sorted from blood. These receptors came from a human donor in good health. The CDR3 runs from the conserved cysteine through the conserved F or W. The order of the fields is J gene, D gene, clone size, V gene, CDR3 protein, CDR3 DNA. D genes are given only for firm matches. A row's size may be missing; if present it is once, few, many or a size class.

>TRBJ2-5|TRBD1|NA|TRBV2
CASRPGGSGETQYF
TGTGCCAGCAGACCAGGGGGCTCAGGGGAGACCCAGTACTTC
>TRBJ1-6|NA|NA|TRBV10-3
CAISTHGDSPLHF
TGTGCCATCAGCACGCACGGGGACTCACCCCTCCACTTT
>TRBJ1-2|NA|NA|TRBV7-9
CASSPGVGYGYTF
TGTGCCAGCAGCCCGGGGGTCGGCTATGGCTACACCTTC
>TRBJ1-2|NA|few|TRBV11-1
CASSLEQFYGYTF
TGTGCCAGCAGCTTAGAACAGTTCTATGGCTACACCTTC
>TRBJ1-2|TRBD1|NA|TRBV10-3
CATGRQGDGYGYTF
TGTGCCACCGGAAGACAGGGGGACGGCTATGGCTACACCTTC
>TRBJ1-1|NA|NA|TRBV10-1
CASSGSVTRTAFF
TGCGCCAGCAGTGGTTCAGTTACCCGAACAGCTTTCTTT
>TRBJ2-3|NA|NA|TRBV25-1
CASSERGRSTDTQYF
TGTGCCAGCAGTGAACGCGGTAGGAGCACAGATACGCAGTATTTT
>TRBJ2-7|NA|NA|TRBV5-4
CASSLGGNPREQYF
TGTGCCAGCAGCTTGGGGGGGAACCCCCGCGAGCAGTACTTC
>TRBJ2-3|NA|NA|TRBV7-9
CASSSGQTQGDTQYF
TGTGCCAGCAGCTCGGGACAAACCCAAGGAGATACGCAGTATTTT
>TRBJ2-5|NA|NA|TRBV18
CASSPGFEETQYF
TGTGCCAGCTCACCGGGTTTTGAAGAGACCCAGTACTTC
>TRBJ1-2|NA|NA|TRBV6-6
CASTRGGPLIGYTF
TGTGCCAGCACCCGGGGGGGACCCTTAATTGGCTACACCTTC
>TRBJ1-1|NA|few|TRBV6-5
CASFRLGNQEAFF
TGTGCCAGCTTTCGATTGGGGAATCAGGAAGCTTTCTTT
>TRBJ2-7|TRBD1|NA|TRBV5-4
CASSPGQGDEQYF
TGTGCCAGCAGCCCGGGACAGGGAGACGAGCAGTACTTC
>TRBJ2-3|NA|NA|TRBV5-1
CASRNRPGLSDTQYF
TGCGCCAGCCGCAATCGACCGGGCCTTAGCGATACGCAGTATTTT
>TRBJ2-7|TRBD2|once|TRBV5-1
CASSLDSGNVYEQYF
TGCGCCAGCAGCTTGGACAGCGGGAACGTCTACGAGCAGTACTTC
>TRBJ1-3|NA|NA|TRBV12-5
CASGLQGQTNSGNTIYF
TGTGCTAGTGGTTTGCAAGGGCAGACCAACTCTGGAAACACCATATATTTT
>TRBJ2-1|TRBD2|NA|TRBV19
CASSHISGRGYNEQFF
TGTGCCAGTAGTCACATTAGCGGGAGAGGTTACAATGAGCAGTTCTTC
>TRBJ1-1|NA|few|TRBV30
CAWRRTVNTEAFF
TGTGCCTGGCGGAGGACAGTGAACACTGAAGCTTTCTTT
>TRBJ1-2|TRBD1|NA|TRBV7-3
CASRQTPGTGGYGYTF
TGTGCCAGCAGACAAACTCCCGGGACAGGGGGCTATGGCTACACCTTC
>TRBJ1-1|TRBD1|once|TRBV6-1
CASSEADRGRTEAFF
TGTGCCAGCAGTGAAGCCGACAGGGGTCGAACTGAAGCTTTCTTT
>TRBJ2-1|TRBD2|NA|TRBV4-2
CASSQDLAGGGRAGEQFF
TGTGCCAGCAGCCAAGATTTAGCAGGAGGCGGGAGGGCCGGTGAGCAGTTCTTC
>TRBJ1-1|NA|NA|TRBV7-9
CASSLGTENTEAFF
TGTGCCAGCAGCTTAGGGACGGAGAACACTGAAGCTTTCTTT
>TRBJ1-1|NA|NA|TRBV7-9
CASRRQVNTEAFF
TGTGCCAGCAGAAGACAGGTGAACACTGAAGCTTTCTTT
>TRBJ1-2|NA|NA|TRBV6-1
CASTASLGYGYTF
TGTGCCAGCACTGCGAGCCTGGGTTATGGCTACACCTTC
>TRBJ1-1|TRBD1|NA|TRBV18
CASSPTGTGVTEAFF
TGTGCCAGCTCACCGACCGGGACAGGGGTCACTGAAGCTTTCTTT
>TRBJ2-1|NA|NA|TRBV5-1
CASSPGVSYNEQFF
TGCGCCAGCAGCCCCGGAGTCTCCTACAATGAGCAGTTCTTC
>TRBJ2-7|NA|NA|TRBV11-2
CASSISASRVPYEQYF
TGTGCCAGCAGCATCAGTGCCTCACGGGTTCCCTACGAGCAGTACTTC
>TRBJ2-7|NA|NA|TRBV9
CASSNSHRSLYF
TGTGCCAGCAGCAACTCTCACAGAAGTCTGTACTTC
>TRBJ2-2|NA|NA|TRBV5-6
CASSSFAYSNTGELFF
TGTGCCAGCAGCTCCTTTGCGTATTCGAACACCGGGGAGCTGTTTTTT
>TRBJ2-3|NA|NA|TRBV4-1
CASRDGRSDTQYF
TGCGCCAGCCGGGACGGACGGTCGGATACGCAGTATTTT